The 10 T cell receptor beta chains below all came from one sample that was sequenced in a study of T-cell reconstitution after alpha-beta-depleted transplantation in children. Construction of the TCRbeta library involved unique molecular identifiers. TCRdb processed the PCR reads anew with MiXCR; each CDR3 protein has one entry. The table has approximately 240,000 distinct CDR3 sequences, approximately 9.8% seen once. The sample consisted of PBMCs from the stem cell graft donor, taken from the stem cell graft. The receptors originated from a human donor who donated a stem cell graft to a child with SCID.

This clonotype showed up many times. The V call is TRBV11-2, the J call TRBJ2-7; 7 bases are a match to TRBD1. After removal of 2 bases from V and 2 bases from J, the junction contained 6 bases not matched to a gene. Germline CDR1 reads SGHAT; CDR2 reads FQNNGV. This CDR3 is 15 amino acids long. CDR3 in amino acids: CASSLSRGITYEQYF. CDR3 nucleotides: TGTGCCAGCAGCTTATCCAGGGGGATTACCTACGAGCAGTACTTC.

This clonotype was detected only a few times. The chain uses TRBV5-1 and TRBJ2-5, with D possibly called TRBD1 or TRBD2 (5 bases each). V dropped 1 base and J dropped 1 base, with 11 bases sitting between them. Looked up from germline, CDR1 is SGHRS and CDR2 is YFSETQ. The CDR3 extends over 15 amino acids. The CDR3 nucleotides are TGCGCCAGCAGCTTGCCCGCAGGGACCCAAGAGACCCAGTACTTC. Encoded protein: CASSLPAGTQETQYF.

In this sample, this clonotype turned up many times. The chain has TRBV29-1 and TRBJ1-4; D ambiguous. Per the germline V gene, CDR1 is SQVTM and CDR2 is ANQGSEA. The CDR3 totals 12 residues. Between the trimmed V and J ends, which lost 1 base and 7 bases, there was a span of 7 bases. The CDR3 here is CSVEVAGEKLFF. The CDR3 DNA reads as TGCAGCGTTGAAGTGGCGGGTGAAAAACTGTTTTTT.

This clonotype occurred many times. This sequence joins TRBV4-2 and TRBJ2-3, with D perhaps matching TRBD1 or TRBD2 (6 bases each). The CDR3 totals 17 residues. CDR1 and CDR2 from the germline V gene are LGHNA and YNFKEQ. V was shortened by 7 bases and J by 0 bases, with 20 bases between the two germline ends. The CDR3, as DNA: TGTGCCAGCACTCAAGATGGAGGGACAACTAGCACAGATACGCAGTATTTT. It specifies CASTQDGGTTSTDTQYF.

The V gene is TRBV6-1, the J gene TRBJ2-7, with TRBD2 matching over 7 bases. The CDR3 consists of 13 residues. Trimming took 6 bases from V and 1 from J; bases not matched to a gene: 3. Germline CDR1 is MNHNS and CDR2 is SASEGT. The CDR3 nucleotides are TGTGCCAGCAGCGGGACTACTTCCTACGAGCAGTACTTC. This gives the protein CASSGTTSYEQYF.

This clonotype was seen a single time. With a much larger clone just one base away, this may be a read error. The CDR3 nucleotides are TGTGCCAGCAGCTTAGATGGGGGTCCCTACGAGCCGTACTTC. It encodes CASSLDGGPYEPYF. The chain is built from TRBV7-2 and TRBJ2-7; D might be TRBD1 or TRBD2, each matching 5 bases. Germline loops: CDR1 SGHTA, CDR2 FQGNSA. The CDR3 has 14 residues.

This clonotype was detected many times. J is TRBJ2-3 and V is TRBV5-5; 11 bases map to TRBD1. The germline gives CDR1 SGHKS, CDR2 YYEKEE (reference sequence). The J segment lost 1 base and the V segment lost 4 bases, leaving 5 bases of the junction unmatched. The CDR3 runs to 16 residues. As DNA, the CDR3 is TGTGCCAGCAGCCTAAAGGGACAGGGGGGCACAGATACGCAGTATTTT. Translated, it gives CASSLKGQGGTDTQYF.

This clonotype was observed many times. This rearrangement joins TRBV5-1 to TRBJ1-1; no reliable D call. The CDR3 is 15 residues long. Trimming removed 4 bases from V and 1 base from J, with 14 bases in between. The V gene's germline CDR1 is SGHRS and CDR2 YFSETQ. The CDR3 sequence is CASSPRQYSNTEAFF. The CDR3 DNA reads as TGCGCCAGCAGCCCAAGACAATATTCGAACACTGAAGCTTTCTTT. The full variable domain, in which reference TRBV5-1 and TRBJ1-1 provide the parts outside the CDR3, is KAGVTQTPRYLIKTRGQQVTLSCSPISGHRSVSWYQQTPGQGLQFLFEYFSETQRNKGNFPGRFSGRQFSNSRSEMNVSTLELGDSALYLCASSPRQYSNTEAFFGQGTRLTVV.

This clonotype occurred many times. The CDR3 nucleotides read TGCGCCAGCAGCTTGGCCGGGACACCGAATTCACCCCTCCACTTT. It encodes CASSLAGTPNSPLHF. The chain links TRBV5-1 to TRBJ1-6; TRBD1 is a possible D gene (6 bases). Germline CDR1 and CDR2: SGHRS and YFSETQ. Deletions cut 0 bases from V and 7 bases from J, with 11 bases between. The CDR3 runs to 15 residues.

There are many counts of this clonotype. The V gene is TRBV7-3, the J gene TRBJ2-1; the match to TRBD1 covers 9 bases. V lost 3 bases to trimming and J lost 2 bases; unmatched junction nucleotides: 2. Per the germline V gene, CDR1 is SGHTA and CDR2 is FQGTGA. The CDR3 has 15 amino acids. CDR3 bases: TGTGCCAGCAGCTTGGACAGGGGCACCTACAATGAGCAGTTCTTC. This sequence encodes CASSLDRGTYNEQFF.